Following are 15 T cell receptor beta chains from one sample sequenced in a study of CXCR3-negative and CXCR3-positive naive CD8 T cells. Via 5' RACE with UMI labels, TRB cDNA libraries were prepared. TCRdb reprocessed the 5' RACE reads and reports one entry per CDR3 protein, with no DNA. The repertoire shows 150,000 or so distinct CDR3 sequences; the top ten hold 0.29%. Material for sequencing was naive CXCR3- CD8+ T cells from blood. The subset: CD45RO-CCR7+CD27+CD95- naive CD8+ T cells lacking CXCR3 (TNR3-). Receptor source: a human donor in good health. Some clones in this sample may be carry-over from other donors' samples.

This chain uses TRBV25-1 with TRBJ1-2; TCRdb indicates TRBD1, and absent DNA this call remains unverified. This CDR3 is 15 amino acids long. The germline V gene has CDR1 MGHDK and CDR2 SYGVNS. The CDR3: CASSESAGGAYGYTF.

This chain uses TRBV7-9 with TRBJ1-3; the TRBD1 assignment by TCRdb is unverifiable without DNA. The CDR3 totals 16 residues. The V gene's germline CDR1 is SEHNR and CDR2 FQNEAQ (reference sequence). CDR3 protein: CASSPPDRASGNTIYF.

V and J are TRBV11-2 and TRBJ2-7; TCRdb gives TRBD1 as the D gene, but with no DNA this cannot be confirmed. CDR1 SGHAT and CDR2 FQNNGV come from the germline V gene. The CDR3 is 15 amino acids. CDR3: CASSSGTGGWYEQYF.

This chain joins TRBV4-1 and TRBJ2-1; TCRdb's D gene call, TRBD2, goes unchecked for lack of DNA. Per germline, CDR1 MGHRA and CDR2 YSYEKL. This CDR3 contains 18 residues. The CDR3 protein is CASSQAPTSGGRDNEQFF.

This chain uses TRBV9 with TRBJ2-1; TCRdb lists TRBD1, though no DNA is available to test this call. The germline CDR1 and CDR2 sequences are SGDLS and YYNGEE. CDR3 size: 17 residues. The CDR3 loop is CASSVGGGSSSYNEQFF.

The chain carries TRBV29-1 and TRBJ2-2; the D call of TRBD2 rests on TCRdb alone, since no DNA is present to check it. Germline V gene data show CDR1 as SQVTM and CDR2 as ANQGSEA. This CDR3 has 15 residues. The CDR3 is CSVETSGRNTGELFF.

The chain joins TRBV15 to TRBJ2-6. From germline, CDR1 is LNHNV and CDR2 YYDKDF (reference sequence). This CDR3 is built from 15 residues. The CDR3 here is CATSSDTMTANVLTF.

V gene TRBV6-2 or TRBV6-3 combines with J gene TRBJ1-5; TCRdb returns TRBD1, unconfirmable since there is no DNA. This CDR3 is 16 amino acids long. CDR1 MNHEY and CDR2 SVGEGT come from the germline V gene. CDR3 sequence reads: CASSSRDRGFNQPQHF.

V is TRBV9 and J is TRBJ2-5; the TCRdb D gene call, TRBD1, has no DNA to confirm it. Germline V CDR1 and CDR2: SGDLS, YYNGEE. The CDR3 extends over 15 amino acids. The CDR3 is CASSRMGTSQETQYF. Filled out from reference TRBV9 and TRBJ2-5, the complete variable domain reads DSGVTQTPKHLITATGQRVTLRCSPRSGDLSVYWYQQSLDQGLQFLIQYYNGEERAKGNILERFSAQQFPDLHSELNLSSLELGDSALYFCASSRMGTSQETQYFGPGTRLLVL.

The gene calls are TRBV28 and TRBJ2-3; TCRdb lists TRBD2, though no DNA is available to test this call. CDR3 length equals 16 residues. The germline CDR1 and CDR2 sequences are MDHEN and SYDVKM. Here the CDR3 reads CASSLSWQGSTDTQYF.

The genes are TRBV28 and TRBJ2-7; the TRBD2 assignment by TCRdb is unverifiable without DNA. CDR1 MDHEN and CDR2 SYDVKM come from the germline V gene. This CDR3 has 13 amino acids. CDR3 amino acids: CASSLVRAWEQYF.

The V gene is TRBV21-1, the J gene TRBJ1-2; TCRdb's D call of TRBD1 is untestable without DNA. TRBV21-1 is annotated as a pseudogene. The CDR3 length is 16 residues. Here the CDR3 reads CASSIRDSHTNYGYTF.

This sequence joins TRBV12-3 or TRBV12-4 and TRBJ2-1; TCRdb indicates TRBD2, and absent DNA this call remains unverified. This CDR3 spans 17 amino acids. CDR3 amino acids: CASSNLLAPSSYNEQFF.

The gene calls are TRBV27 and TRBJ2-1; TCRdb calls TRBD2, which cannot be checked without DNA. Germline-derived CDR1 and CDR2 are MNHEY and SMNVEV (reference sequence). This CDR3 spans 17 amino acids. CDR3 sequence reads: CASSGLAGGRGIYEQFF.

The chain has TRBV21-1 and TRBJ1-1. TRBV21-1 is designated a pseudogene. The CDR3 runs to 12 residues. CDR3 residues: CANLYMNTEAFF.